Sequencing of this T cell receptor beta chain was carried out in a study of CD8 T cells in ankylosing spondylitis (dated by TCRdb to the late 2010s). Background on the whole study: T cell receptor beta repertoires were profiled in healthy donors and ankylosing spondylitis patients so that disease-linked TCR variants could be found. Peripheral blood samples were taken, and synovial fluid was additionally collected from ankylosing spondylitis patients. The full study cohort was made up of 20 to 25 ankylosing spondylitis patients and 108 healthy donors. General conclusions and limits of the study: Some motif variants had previously been reported in the synovial fluid and blood of reactive arthritis patients, which suggests shared mechanisms of disease initiation. A CD8+ phenotype was shown by the disease-linked clones, which were found at relatively low frequencies in peripheral blood. Significant enrichment of the disease-linked clones was reported in matched synovial fluid samples from ankylosing spondylitis patients. A TCR beta motif of fewer than 10 highly homologous amino acid variants appeared characteristic of blood from ankylosing spondylitis patients.

TCRdb lists the instrument as Illumina HiSeq 2500. Quantitative 5'-RACE with molecular barcodes was the method used to prepare the TCR beta libraries. Under the source paper's analysis protocol: To identify disease-linked TCR variants, a new computational method was used, one built on a probabilistic model of VDJ rearrangement. The public reads were quality trimmed at Q25 with fastp and then assembled into clones with MiXCR by TCRdb, keeping productive beta chains. Each entry merges the rows of one CDR3 protein and shows their most common DNA and genes. TCRdb assigned the V and J calls; the authors' analysis was not used. Counted in this sample were 500,000 or so distinct CDR3 sequences; roughly 5% of them appeared once. Around 3.5% of the sample is in the top ten clones. Per the germline V gene, SGHRS is the CDR1 and YFSETQ is the CDR2. The CDR3, from cysteine to phenylalanine, totals 20 residues. Just CDR3 DNA is preserved here, 60 bases in frame from base 1.

To note about this clonotype: Its antigen is not yet known. The junction and the germline gene differ at one end; a read error may be behind it.

Specimen: blood, either unsorted or a sorted T cell fraction (not recorded which). This receptor was taken from a male donor with ankylosing spondylitis. Recombination joined TRBV5-1 with TRBJ2-7; 7 nucleotides in the junction match TRBD2. Read as DNA, the sequence is TGCGCCAGCAGCTTGGTGGGGTCCGGCGGGAGTTTGGCGCACGCCTACGAGCAGTCCTTC. It encodes CASSLVGSGGSLAHAYEQSF.